The present T cell receptor beta chain was sequenced within a study of CD8+ T cells in alopecia areata. Study conclusions and caveats: Among patients, TCR sharing was less clear than in mice, a difference possibly due in part to HLA diversity in the patient population. Affected lesional scalp, above all in alopecia totalis/universalis, was more clonal than normal scalp. Sequence data from scalp samples additionally include resident alphabeta T cells of normal skin.

This CDR3 comprises 13 residues. V was cut by 0 bases and J by 5 bases, with 9 bases left in between. CDR1 and CDR2 from the germline V gene are SGDLS and YYNGEE. After isolation, RNA underwent reverse transcription to generate cDNA as the sequencing template. Produced via immunoSEQ multiplex PCR; TCRdb's table is partial and in-frame only. The table includes a few hundred thousand clones, approximately 53% detected once. Sorting separated CD4+ and CD8+ T cells out of PBMCs. About this clone: The antigen is unknown.

The rearrangement uses TRBV9 and TRBJ2-7, with D unclear. This clonotype was sampled from a human donor in good health. The sequenced sample consisted of CD8+ T cells sorted from blood. The CDR3 loop reads CASSVGVWDEQYF. The CDR3 region has the DNA TGTGCCAGCAGCGTAGGGGTCTGGGACGAGCAGTACTTC.